The rows below give T cell receptor beta chains drawn from one sample of a study of T-cell reconstitution after alpha-beta-depleted transplantation in children. TCRdb analysed the PCR reads with MiXCR anew, one entry per CDR3 protein. This table holds 190,000 or so distinct CDR3 sequences, about 6% found once. Source: PBMCs, taken before TCRalphabeta/CD19-depleted stem cell transplant. The receptors derive from a girl in the first two years of life with combined immunodeficiency, due to receive a stem cell transplant. The CDR3 runs from the conserved cysteine through the conserved F or W. D genes are given only for firm matches. Clone size, where shown, is once, few, many, or a class for clones that have expanded.

J,size,D,V,CDR3,DNA
TRBJ2-1,many,.,TRBV28,CASSLRQGGYNEQFF,TGTGCCAGCAGTTTAAGGCAGGGGGGGTACAATGAGCAGTTCTTC
TRBJ2-2,many,.,TRBV6-2/TRBV6-3,CASRAGWTGELFF,TGTGCCAGCCGGGCAGGGTGGACCGGGGAGCTGTTTTTT
TRBJ2-5,many,.,TRBV7-2,CASSLVIIETQYF,TGTGCCAGCAGCTTAGTTATAATAGAGACCCAGTACTTC
TRBJ2-7,many,.,TRBV4-3,CASSQDATTAGEQYF,TGCGCCAGCAGCCAAGATGCTACCACCGCCGGCGAGCAGTACTTC
TRBJ2-7,few,.,TRBV20-1,CSARGATSFSYEQYF,TGCAGTGCTAGGGGAGCTACTAGCTTCTCCTACGAGCAGTACTTC
TRBJ1-4,.,TRBD1,TRBV7-9,CASSYGTAELFF,TGTGCCAGCAGCTACGGGACAGCAGAACTGTTTTTT
TRBJ2-1,many,TRBD2,TRBV7-3,CASSLNLAGKPVFF,TGTGCCAGCAGCTTAAATCTAGCGGGAAAACCTGTGTTCTTC
TRBJ2-3,many,TRBD2,TRBV6-5,CASSLTSGGEDTSTDTQYF,TGTGCCAGCAGCCTTACTAGCGGGGGAGAAGATACTAGCACAGATACGCAGTATTTT
TRBJ2-3,medium-sized,.,TRBV5-6,CASSGTGTDTQYF,TGTGCCAGCAGCGGAACAGGGACAGATACGCAGTATTTT
TRBJ2-2,many,.,TRBV12-3/TRBV12-4,CASSFGSRTGELFF,TGTGCCAGCAGTTTTGGGAGTAGAACCGGGGAGCTGTTTTTT
TRBJ2-1,many,.,TRBV20-1,CSARDPFTSSNEQFF,TGCAGTGCTAGAGACCCCTTCACTAGCAGCAATGAGCAGTTCTTC
TRBJ2-1,.,TRBD2,TRBV6-2/TRBV6-3,CASSYSSSGRARTYNEQFF,TGTGCCAGCAGTTACTCGTCTAGCGGGAGGGCCAGGACCTACAATGAGCAGTTCTTC
TRBJ2-1,many,TRBD2,TRBV20-1,CSAREPRTSGGEQFF,TGCAGTGCTAGAGAGCCCCGGACTAGCGGGGGAGAGCAGTTCTTC
TRBJ2-3,.,.,TRBV2,CASFFADTQYF,TGTGCCAGCTTTTTTGCAGATACGCAGTATTTT